One sample yielded the 25 T cell receptor beta chains listed below, sequenced in a study of CD8 T cells in Susac syndrome. A quantity of about 0.5 to 1 ug RNA underwent reverse transcription using random hexamers. MiXCR, applied by TCRdb to the immunoSEQ multiplex PCR reads, yields one record per CDR3 protein. Of fewer than 200,000 distinct CDR3 sequences in the sample, 75% to 95% were seen once. The sample consisted of CD4+ T cells from PBMCs. Source of these receptors: a human donor with Susac syndrome.

V and J are TRBV12-3 or TRBV12-4 and TRBJ2-1, with D unclear. The CDR3 loop spans 13 amino acids. Between the trimmed V and J ends, which lost 2 bases and 6 bases, there was a span of 8 bases. The CDR3 here is CASSLRRINEQFF. The CDR3 nucleotides read TGTGCCAGCAGTTTACGGCGGATCAATGAGCAGTTCTTC.

The rearrangement uses TRBV12-3 or TRBV12-4 and TRBJ2-6; TRBD1 matches 7 bases. V gave up 6 bases and J gave up 1 base; unmatched junction bases: 15. The CDR3 spans 19 residues. DNA for the CDR3: TGTGCCAGCAGCCGAAGAGACAGGGATGTAAGGTCTGGGGCCAACGTCCTGACTTTC. It specifies CASSRRDRDVRSGANVLTF.

The rearrangement links TRBV19 to TRBJ1-1; D ambiguous. CDR3 size: 13 residues. The V end lost 3 bases, the J end lost 2 bases, and 7 bases lay between the germline ends. Looked up from germline, CDR1 is LNHDA and CDR2 is SQIVND (reference sequence). CDR3 in DNA: TGTGCCAGTAGTATTCGCTTAAACACTGAAGCTTTCTTT. The encoded protein is CASSIRLNTEAFF.

The chain carries TRBV5-4 and TRBJ1-6, with D hard to call. Germline CDR1 is SGHNT and CDR2 is YYREEE (reference sequence). V dropped 7 bases and J dropped 10 bases, with 15 bases sitting between them. This CDR3 contains 13 residues. CDR3 in DNA: TGTGCCAGCCATGACCGAGAGAGGTCACCCCTCCACTTT. This sequence encodes CASHDRERSPLHF.

The V gene is TRBV5-1, the J gene TRBJ1-2, with a possible D match to TRBD1 (6 bases). The CDR3 runs to 14 residues. CDR1 and CDR2 from the germline V gene are SGHRS and YFSETQ. V shed 0 bases and J shed 2 bases, with 8 bases lying between them. The CDR3 DNA sequence: TGCGCCAGCAGCTTGGGACAGGAGAACTATGGCTACACCTTC. This codes for CASSLGQENYGYTF.

J is TRBJ1-1 and V is TRBV19; no clear D gene. The CDR3 runs to 12 residues. V was shortened by 6 bases and J by 6 bases, with 11 bases between the two germline ends. Germline CDR1 and CDR2: LNHDA and SQIVND (reference sequence). CDR3 sequence: CASRGQTSEAFF. The CDR3, as DNA: TGTGCCAGTAGGGGCCAGACCTCTGAAGCTTTCTTT.

This clonotype was recorded once. This chain joins TRBV7-8 and TRBJ2-1; 10 nucleotides align to TRBD1. Germline V gene data show CDR1 as SGHVS and CDR2 as FQNEAQ. The CDR3 length is 15 residues. V was pared by 5 bases and J by 6 bases, with 7 bases of the junction left unmatched. In nucleotides, the CDR3 is TGTGCCAGCAGCCTCGGGACAGGGGACGTCAATGAGCAGTTCTTC. This encodes CASSLGTGDVNEQFF. Supplemented by reference TRBV7-8 and TRBJ2-1, the full variable domain reads GAGVSQSPRYKVAKRGQDVALRCDPISGHVSLFWYQQALGQGPEFLTYFQNEAQLDKSGLPSDRFFAERPEGSVSTLKIQRTQQEDSAVYLCASSLGTGDVNEQFFGPGTRLTVL.

The chain combines TRBV11-2 with TRBJ1-1; D remains unclear. CDR1 SGHAT and CDR2 FQNNGV come from the germline V gene. The CDR3 has 14 residues. Trimming took 4 bases from V and 11 from J, leaving 20 bases between them. The CDR3 coding sequence is TGTGCCAGCAGCTCTGTTAGGCTAGCCCCCCGGGCTTTCTTT. Translating it yields CASSSVRLAPRAFF.

This rearrangement joins TRBV7-3 to TRBJ2-3; 9 bases are a match to TRBD2. This CDR3 contains 17 residues. V gave up 0 bases and J gave up 4 bases; unmatched junction bases: 8. From germline, CDR1 is SGHTA and CDR2 FQGTGA. In DNA, the CDR3 is TGTGCCAGCAGCTTAACGGGTCCTAGCGGGGTGCCAGATACGCAGTATTTT. Translating gives CASSLTGPSGVPDTQYF. Looking up the rest from reference TRBV7-3 and TRBJ2-3 gives the full variable domain: GAGVSQTPSNKVTEKGKYVELRCDPISGHTALYWYRQSLGQGPEFLIYFQGTGAADDSGLPNDRFFAVRPEGSVSTLKIQRTERGDSAVYLCASSLTGPSGVPDTQYFGPGTRLTVL.

The V call is TRBV7-2, the J call TRBJ2-2; D uncertain. V lost 1 base to trimming and J lost 0 bases, with 9 bases between them. The CDR3 runs to 16 residues. Germline lookup yields CDR1 SGHTA and CDR2 FQGNSA. The CDR3 DNA follows: TGTGCCAGCAGCTTAGTCCGATCTACGAACACCGGGGAGCTGTTTTTT. It specifies CASSLVRSTNTGELFF.

Here the CDR3 reads CASSPQTGDYEQYF. The CDR3 DNA sequence: TGTGCCAGCTCACCACAGACAGGAGACTACGAGCAGTACTTC. This chain uses TRBV18 with TRBJ2-7; possibly TRBD1 for D (6 bases). This CDR3 spans 14 amino acids. V lost 1 base and J 3 bases, leaving 10 bases between the germline ends. Germline V lookup: CDR1 KGHSH, CDR2 LQKENI.

The chain has TRBV12-3 or TRBV12-4 and TRBJ1-2, with D possibly TRBD1 on 6 matching bases. CDR3 length: 14 residues. V gave up 5 bases and J gave up 3 bases, with 13 bases separating them. CDR3 residues: CASSQTGQYYGYTF. DNA for the CDR3: TGTGCCAGCAGTCAAACGGGACAATACTATGGCTACACCTTC.

For the CDR3, the DNA is TGTGCCATCAGTGACCCCCTACTAGCGGGAGGATACGAGCAGTACTTC. Translating gives CAISDPLLAGGYEQYF. The V gene is TRBV10-3, the J gene TRBJ2-7, with 12 bases identical to TRBD2. Germline loops: CDR1 ENHRY, CDR2 SYGVKD. This CDR3 spans 16 amino acids. The junction had 7 bases not matched to a gene; V was cut back by 3 bases and J by 4 bases.

The V gene is TRBV20-1, the J gene TRBJ2-7; 10 bases agree with TRBD2. The germline V gene has CDR1 DFQATT and CDR2 SNEGSKA (reference sequence). CDR3 length equals 13 residues. The trim removed 2 bases at V and 6 bases at J, leaving 4 bases unmatched. The CDR3 region is CSARSGRAVEQYF. The CDR3 region has the DNA TGCAGTGCTAGAAGCGGGAGGGCCGTCGAGCAGTACTTC.

The rearrangement joins TRBV12-3 or TRBV12-4 to TRBJ1-1; D ambiguous. Trimming pared 1 base from V and 1 base from J, leaving 7 bases between. This CDR3 contains 14 residues. The CDR3, as DNA: TGTGCCAGCAGTTTAGACTCGACGAACACTGAAGCTTTCTTT. Translating gives CASSLDSTNTEAFF.

This sequence joins TRBV18 and TRBJ2-2; D is perhaps TRBD1 (6 bases). This CDR3 has 16 residues. Germline V CDR1 and CDR2: KGHSH, LQKENI. Trimming took off 4 bases at V and 1 base at J, with 13 bases between the two ends. The CDR3 loop reads CASSRKGDLNTGELFF. As DNA, the CDR3 is TGTGCCAGCTCACGAAAGGGGGACCTGAACACCGGGGAGCTGTTTTTT. The variable domain in full, with the rest retrieved from reference TRBV18 and TRBJ2-2, is NAGVMQNPRHLVRRRGQEARLRCSPMKGHSHVYWYRQLPEEGLKFMVYLQKENIIDESGMPKERFSAEFPKEGPSILRIQQVVRGDSAAYFCASSRKGDLNTGELFFGEGSRLTVL.

The chain has TRBV30 and TRBJ2-3; D is perhaps TRBD2 (5 bases). The CDR3 has 15 amino acids. Trimming shortened V by 1 base and J by 3 bases, and 14 bases separated the two germline ends. Germline-derived CDR1 and CDR2 are GTSNPN and SVGIG (reference sequence). The CDR3 nucleotides read TGTGCCTGGAGTGCTGGACTGGAAATTACAGATACGCAGTATTTT. Protein product: CAWSAGLEITDTQYF.

The chain couples TRBV18 to TRBJ2-3; TRBD2 matches at 7 bases. The germline V gene encodes CDR1 KGHSH and CDR2 LQKENI. CDR3 length: 17 residues. The V and J ends lost 3 bases and 0 bases, in that order; junction bases with no gene match: 9. The CDR3 DNA follows: TGTGCCAGCTCACCTCTTCTAGCGGACACTAGCACAGATACGCAGTATTTT. The encoded protein is CASSPLLADTSTDTQYF.

This rearrangement joins TRBV5-4 to TRBJ2-6; D not certain. Trimming took 2 bases from V and 0 from J, leaving 6 bases between them. Germline V CDR1 and CDR2: SGHNT, YYREEE (reference sequence). This CDR3 comprises 15 residues. This chain's CDR3 is CASSFYSSGANVLTF. In DNA form, the CDR3 reads TGTGCCAGCAGCTTTTATAGCTCTGGGGCCAACGTCCTGACTTTC.

This chain connects TRBV3-1 to TRBJ1-2, with 7 bases that match TRBD1. V was clipped by 6 bases and J by 0 bases; unmatched bases: 16. CDR3 size: 18 residues. Germline assignment: CDR1 LGHDT and CDR2 YNNKEL (reference sequence). The CDR3 reads CASRQSHRDRISNYGYTF. In DNA, the CDR3 is TGTGCCAGCAGACAAAGTCACCGGGACAGAATATCTAACTATGGCTACACCTTC.

The genes are TRBV2 and TRBJ2-3; D is perhaps TRBD1 (6 bases). The CDR3 runs to 12 residues. V was pared by 10 bases and J by 2 bases, with 10 bases between. CDR1 SNHLY and CDR2 FYNNEI come from the germline V gene. The CDR3 DNA follows: TGTGCCACCACAGGGACCACAGATACGCAGTATTTT. Translation gives CATTGTTDTQYF.

This chain connects TRBV11-3 to TRBJ2-1; TRBD2 aligns across 10 bases. There are 16 residues in the CDR3. Germline V CDR1 and CDR2: SGHNT, YENEEA. The junction had 7 bases not matched to a gene; V was cut back by 3 bases and J by 5 bases. CDR3 residues: CASSFLAGAPHNEQFF. CDR3 DNA sequence: TGTGCCAGCAGCTTTCTAGCGGGAGCCCCCCACAATGAGCAGTTCTTC. Filled out from reference TRBV11-3 and TRBJ2-1, the complete variable domain reads EAGVVQSPRYKIIEKKQPVAFWCNPISGHNTLYWYLQNLGQGPELLIRYENEEAVDDSQLPKDRFSAERLKGVDSTLKIQPAELGDSAVYLCASSFLAGAPHNEQFFGPGTRLTVL.

This clonotype was found once. The chain has TRBV20-1 and TRBJ1-5; 8 nucleotides line up with TRBD1. V lost 2 bases, J lost 2 bases, and 8 bases stayed unmatched. The CDR3 has 16 residues. CDR1 and CDR2 (germline): DFQATT, SNEGSKA (reference sequence). The CDR3 loop is CSARNRGRDGNQPQHF. The CDR3 coding sequence is TGCAGTGCTAGAAACAGGGGGAGGGATGGCAATCAGCCCCAGCATTTT.

The chain has TRBV19 and TRBJ2-7; 10 nucleotides line up with TRBD1. CDR3 length: 13 amino acids. Per germline, CDR1 LNHDA and CDR2 SQIVND (reference sequence). V shed 7 bases, J shed 10 bases, and the junction held 10 bases outside the gene matches. The CDR3 bases are TGTGCCAGTACTTCCACCGGGACAGGGGATCAGTACTTC. Its protein is CASTSTGTGDQYF. Drawing the rest from reference TRBV19 and TRBJ2-7, the complete variable domain is DGGITQSPKYLFRKEGQNVTLSCEQNLNHDAMYWYRQDPGQGLRLIYYSQIVNDFQKGDIAEGYSVSREKKESFPLTVTSAQKNPTAFYLCASTSTGTGDQYFGPGTRLTVT.

The CDR3 sequence is CASRYSGVGNQPQHF. The CDR3 DNA reads TGTGCCAGTAGATATTCAGGGGTGGGTAATCAGCCCCAGCATTTT. J is TRBJ1-5 and V is TRBV19, with TRBD1 as a possible D gene (6 bases). The CDR3 length is 15 residues. Between the trimmed V and J ends, which lost 6 bases and 4 bases, there was a span of 16 bases. Looked up from germline, CDR1 is LNHDA and CDR2 is SQIVND (reference sequence).